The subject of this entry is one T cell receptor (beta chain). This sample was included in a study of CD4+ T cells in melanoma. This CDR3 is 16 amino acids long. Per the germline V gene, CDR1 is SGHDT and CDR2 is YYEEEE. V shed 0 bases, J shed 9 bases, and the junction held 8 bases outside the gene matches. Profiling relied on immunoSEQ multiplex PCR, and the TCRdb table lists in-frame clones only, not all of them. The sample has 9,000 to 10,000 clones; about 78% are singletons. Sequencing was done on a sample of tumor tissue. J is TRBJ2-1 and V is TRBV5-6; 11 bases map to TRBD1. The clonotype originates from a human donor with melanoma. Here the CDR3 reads CASSLGIGQGASEQFF. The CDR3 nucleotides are TGTGCCAGCAGCTTGGGAATAGGACAGGGGGCGAGTGAGCAGTTCTTC.